The next 9 T cell receptor beta chains were all read from a single sample in a study of shared clonotypes between healthy human individuals. TCRdb's table, derived via immunoSEQ multiplex PCR, lists solely in-frame clones and lacks some. The data show 2 million to 2.5 million clones, over 85% seen once. The sequenced material came from naive CD4+ T cells from PBMCs. The subset: CD45RA+ positively selected. The source is a man younger than 35 in good health. Some clones in this sample may be carry-over from other donors' samples.

The chain joins TRBV6-1 to TRBJ2-1, with a tentative D call TRBD2 (5 bases). Germline CDR1 and CDR2: MNHNS and SASEGT. V lost 10 bases to trimming and J lost 6 bases, with 10 bases between them. This CDR3 comprises 11 residues. CDR3 in amino acids: CATNEGNEQFF. The CDR3 coding sequence is TGTGCCACCAATGAGGGCAATGAGCAGTTCTTC.

The rearrangement joins TRBV21-1 to TRBJ2-7; TRBD2 is taken as the D call from the table, unchecked against the DNA. TRBV21-1 is tagged as a pseudogene. This CDR3 comprises 8 residues. The CDR3 nucleotides read TGTGCCAGCAAGAACTATACCTTC. Protein: CASKNYTF.

This chain uses TRBV5-4 with TRBJ2-7; 7 bases align to TRBD2. This CDR3 has 16 amino acids. Trimming took 4 bases from V and 1 from J; bases not matched to a gene: 11. Germline assignment: CDR1 SGHNT and CDR2 YYREEE (reference sequence). CDR3 sequence reads: CASSQDVRGGSYEQYF. CDR3 DNA: TGTGCCAGCAGCCAAGACGTCCGCGGGGGTTCCTACGAGCAGTACTTC.

As DNA, the CDR3 is TGCAGCGTTGATTCCTCGGCGGTGGGCTACACCTTC. Translated: CSVDSSAVGYTF. V gene TRBV29-1 combines with J gene TRBJ1-2, with D uncertain. V was clipped by 3 bases and J by 8 bases, with 13 bases between them. The length of the CDR3 is 12 residues. The germline V gene encodes CDR1 SQVTM and CDR2 ANQGSEA. The full variable domain, completed using reference TRBV29-1 and TRBJ1-2, is SAVISQKPSRDICQRGTSLTIQCQVDSQVTMMFWYRQQPGQSLTLIATANQGSEATYESGFVIDKFPISRPNLTFSTLTVSNMSPEDSSIYLCSVDSSAVGYTFGSGTRLTVV.

The chain couples TRBV6-1 to TRBJ1-2; TRBD1 matches 9 bases. Germline trimming cut 5 bases from V and 4 bases from J; bases unmatched to any gene: 5. The CDR3 consists of 14 residues. The germline V gene has CDR1 MNHNS and CDR2 SASEGT. The CDR3 here is CASSWTGDLYGYTF. The DNA for the CDR3 is TGTGCCAGCAGTTGGACAGGGGACCTCTATGGCTACACCTTC.

V usage is TRBV25-1 and J usage is TRBJ2-2; 7 bases are shared with TRBD1. Germline V CDR1 and CDR2: MGHDK, SYGVNS. The ends lost 1 base at V and 9 bases at J; junction bases unmatched: 5. CDR3 length: 14 residues. DNA of the CDR3: TGTGCCAGCAGTGAATTTATGACAGGGCGGGAGCTGTTTTTT. This gives the protein CASSEFMTGRELFF.

This clone is a singleton in its sample. This chain links TRBV4-3 with TRBJ2-3; no definite D call. From germline, CDR1 is LGHNA and CDR2 YSLEER. The CDR3 is made up of 14 amino acids. V was cut by 0 bases and J by 4 bases, with 8 bases left in between. This chain's CDR3 is CASSQEASSDTQYF. The CDR3 bases are TGCGCCAGCAGCCAAGAGGCTAGTTCAGATACGCAGTATTTT.

This chain connects TRBV28 to TRBJ2-7; 10 bases map to TRBD2. The CDR3 covers 15 residues. From germline, CDR1 is MDHEN and CDR2 SYDVKM. With V trimmed by 4 bases and J by 4 bases, 7 bases remained unmatched. The CDR3 DNA reads as TGTGCCAGCAGTTACAGCGGGAGGGCCCGGTACGAGCAGTACTTC. It specifies CASSYSGRARYEQYF.

The J gene is TRBJ1-5, the V gene TRBV25-1; TRBD1 is a possible D gene (6 bases). The V end lost 2 bases, the J end lost 6 bases, and 8 bases lay between the germline ends. Per germline, CDR1 MGHDK and CDR2 SYGVNS. The CDR3 covers 13 residues. This CDR3 reads CASSEAGVQPQHF. CDR3 DNA sequence: TGTGCCAGCAGTGAAGCAGGGGTTCAGCCCCAGCATTTT.